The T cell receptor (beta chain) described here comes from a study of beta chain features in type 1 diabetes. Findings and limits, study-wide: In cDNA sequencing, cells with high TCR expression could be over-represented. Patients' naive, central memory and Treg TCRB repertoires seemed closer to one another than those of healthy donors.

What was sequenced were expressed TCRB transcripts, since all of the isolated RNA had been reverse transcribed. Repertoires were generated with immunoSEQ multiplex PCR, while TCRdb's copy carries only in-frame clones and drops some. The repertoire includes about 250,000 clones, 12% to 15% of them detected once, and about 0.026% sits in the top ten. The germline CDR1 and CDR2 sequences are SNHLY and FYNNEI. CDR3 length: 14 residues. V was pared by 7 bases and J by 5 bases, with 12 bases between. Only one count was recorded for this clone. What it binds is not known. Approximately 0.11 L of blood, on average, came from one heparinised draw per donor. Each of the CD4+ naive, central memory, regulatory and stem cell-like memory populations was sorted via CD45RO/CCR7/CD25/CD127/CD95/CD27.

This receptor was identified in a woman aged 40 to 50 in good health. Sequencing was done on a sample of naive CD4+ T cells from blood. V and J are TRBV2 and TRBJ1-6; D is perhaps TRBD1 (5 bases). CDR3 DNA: TGTGCCAGCATTTTTGGGGGGAATAATTCACCCCTCCACTTT. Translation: CASIFGGNNSPLHF.